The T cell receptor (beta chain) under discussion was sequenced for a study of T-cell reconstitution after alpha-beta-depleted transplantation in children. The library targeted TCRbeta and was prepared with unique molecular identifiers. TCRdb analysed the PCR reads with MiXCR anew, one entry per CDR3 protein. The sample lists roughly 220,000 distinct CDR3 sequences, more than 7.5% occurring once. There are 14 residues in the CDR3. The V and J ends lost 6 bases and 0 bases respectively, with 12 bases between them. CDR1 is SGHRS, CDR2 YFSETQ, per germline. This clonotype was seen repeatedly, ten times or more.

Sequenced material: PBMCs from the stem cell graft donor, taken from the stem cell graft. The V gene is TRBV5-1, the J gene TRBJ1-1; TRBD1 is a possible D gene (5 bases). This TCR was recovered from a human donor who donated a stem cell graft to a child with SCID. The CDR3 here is CASTSGGLNTEAFF. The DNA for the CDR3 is TGCGCCAGCACCTCGGGGGGTTTGAACACTGAAGCTTTCTTT. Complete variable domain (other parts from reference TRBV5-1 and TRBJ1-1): KAGVTQTPRYLIKTRGQQVTLSCSPISGHRSVSWYQQTPGQGLQFLFEYFSETQRNKGNFPGRFSGRQFSNSRSEMNVSTLELGDSALYLCASTSGGLNTEAFFGQGTRLTVV.